This T cell receptor beta chain was observed in a study of PD-1 blockade in classical Hodgkin lymphoma. Findings and limits, study-wide: Lower baseline TCR diversity was reported for newly diagnosed patients than for healthy donors. Nothing has yet pinned down what causes the repertoire differences, possibly disease activity or prior therapy.

As for this clone: Its antigen is unidentified.

The germline V gene has CDR1 SGHRS and CDR2 YFSETQ. The V gene end was trimmed by 4 bases and the J gene end by 5 bases; junction bases not matched to a gene: 9. CDR3 length: 15 amino acids. As for time point: newly diagnosed, previously untreated cHL patient sample. Isolation of CD4+ T cells from thawed PBMCs was performed by magnetic negative selection. The protocol was immunoSEQ multiplex PCR, while the TCRdb copy is restricted to in-frame clones and leaves out a portion. This sample has fewer than 30,000 clones; roughly nine tenths occur once, and the top ten carry about 0.34%. The sample was CD4+ T cells from blood. This TCR was sampled from a human donor with classical Hodgkin lymphoma. V usage is TRBV5-1 and J usage is TRBJ1-2; TRBD1 matches 9 bases. CDR3 coding DNA: TGCGCCAGCAGCGCACCACAGGGGGCTGGGTATGGCTACACCTTC. Protein: CASSAPQGAGYGYTF.